The present T cell receptor (beta chain) was sequenced within a study of spatial heterogeneity in lung cancer (dated by TCRdb to the late 2010s). For the study in its entirety: Beta-chain transcripts were consistently detected in greater numbers than alpha-chain transcripts, which likely reflects a higher abundance of beta-chain transcripts. A strong correlation was found between TCR transcript counts in tumor regions and a T cell transcriptional module score from matched bulk RNA-seq. In the raw uncorrected reads, each unique combination of TCR and UMI appeared more than ten times on average. Both alpha and beta chains were TCR-sequenced in around 230 tumor regions, around 64 matched nontumor lung samples and some 56 PBMC samples obtained at surgery. Nonsynonymous mutation counts, determined by whole-exome sequencing of tumor tissue, were related to TCR repertoire features. In non-small cell lung cancer, the study made a quantitative comparison of TCR alpha and beta repertoires among multiple tumor regions, matched nontumor lung and blood. Points the paper makes about the study in general: The number of expanded intratumoral alpha and beta TCRs correlated with the tumor nonsynonymous mutation count. Confirming at a functional level the hypothesis that regional TCRs recognize regional mutations was considered to require additional single-cell paired TCR alpha and beta sequencing. The count of ubiquitous expanded TCRs correlated with the count of ubiquitous nonsynonymous mutations, and the count of regional expanded TCRs correlated with the count of regional nonsynonymous mutations. TCR-seq coverage of tumor T cells was estimated to be only 6% to 7.5% for alpha chains and about 13% for beta chains.

In the paper's terms, the time point label means: sample taken at primary tumor resection. Samples were obtained from roughly 72 patients with early-stage, untreated non-small cell lung cancer from the lung TRACERx cohort. Without any cell sorting, TCR sequencing was performed on whole RNA extracted either from tumor and nontumor lung tissue or from cryopreserved PBMC samples. Only patients for whom sufficient RNA was available from at least two tumor regions were selected for TCR sequencing. A lung pathologist reviewed the tumor and adjacent nontumor lung specimens before the specimens were selected. This clonotype was seen ten or more times. Its target antigen remains unknown. No base-level quality is on record; no much larger clone is a single base apart. Since the library was made to target alpha chains, this beta chain is a stray read and its abundance is not meaningful. Receptors were amplified or captured by 5' RACE. The reads were generated on a NextSeq 500. In the TCR library protocol, a unique molecular identifier was attached to each TCR cDNA molecule so that PCR and sequencing errors could be corrected. Per the original workflow: TCR identification, UMI-based error correction and CDR3 extraction were all carried out with Decombinator tools. TCRs above a frequency of 2 per 1,000, corresponding to the top 1% of the tumor frequency distribution, were defined as expanded. Expanded tumor TCRs statistically deemed absent (corrected P<0.05) from at least one tumor region were classed as regional, and all other expanded tumor TCRs were classed as ubiquitous. Renyi diversity was computed with the R vegan package after each repertoire had been subsampled 100 times to 5,000 TCRs. CDR3 similarity networks were built from amino acid triplet string-kernel similarity, connecting CDR3s with pairwise similarity above 0.82. The raw public reads went through TCRdb reprocessing: fastp at Q25, MiXCR clone calling, in-frame beta chains kept. For every CDR3 protein sequence, its rows merge into one entry that carries the most common genes and DNA. The V and J calls and clone size are TCRdb's, not the authors'. The table for this sample lists roughly 16,000 distinct CDR3 sequences; 6.5% to 8% of them were counted only once. The ten biggest clones cover around a fifth of the sample.

The junction carries 13 bases between V and J, which are trimmed by 6 bases and 4 bases respectively. Reading the germline V gene gives CDR1 SNHLY and CDR2 FYNNEI. From its cysteine to its phenylalanine, the CDR3 spans 14 amino acids. The entry retains the CDR3 DNA only, 42 bases that are in frame from base 1. The chain is encoded by TRBV2 joined to TRBJ2-1; no D segment can be confidently identified. The receptor's source is a female donor with early-stage non-small cell lung cancer. The material sequenced was lung tumor tissue, taken at surgery. The CDR3 has the sequence CASSLNAAYNEQFF. The nucleotide sequence is given as TGTGCCAGCAGCCTGAACGCCGCTTACAATGAGCAGTTCTTC.